Detailed here is one T cell receptor (beta chain). How the authors handled the data: Cell counts per sample came from amplifying reference gene primers. Measured with immunoSEQ multiplex PCR; TCRdb has only the in-frame clones, and not every one. The V and J calls and clone size come from that table; D and trimming were worked out from the DNA. The sample has roughly 90,000 clones, approximately 88% seen once. V lost 1 base to trimming and J lost 5 bases, with 10 bases between them. Looked up from germline, CDR1 is SGHNT and CDR2 is YYREEE (reference sequence). The CDR3 is made up of 13 amino acids. This specimen comes from a study of blood T cell repertoires in COVID-19. The wider study: Donors in the United States, Italy and Spain gave samples during acute or convalescent COVID-19.

The sequence was collected from a woman older than 75 with active or convalescent COVID-19. The sample consisted of peripheral blood. The chain combines TRBV5-4 with TRBJ2-7; the D is unclear. The CDR3 loop reads CASSLSQVNEQYF. For the CDR3, the DNA is TGTGCCAGCAGCTTGAGCCAAGTCAACGAGCAGTACTTC.